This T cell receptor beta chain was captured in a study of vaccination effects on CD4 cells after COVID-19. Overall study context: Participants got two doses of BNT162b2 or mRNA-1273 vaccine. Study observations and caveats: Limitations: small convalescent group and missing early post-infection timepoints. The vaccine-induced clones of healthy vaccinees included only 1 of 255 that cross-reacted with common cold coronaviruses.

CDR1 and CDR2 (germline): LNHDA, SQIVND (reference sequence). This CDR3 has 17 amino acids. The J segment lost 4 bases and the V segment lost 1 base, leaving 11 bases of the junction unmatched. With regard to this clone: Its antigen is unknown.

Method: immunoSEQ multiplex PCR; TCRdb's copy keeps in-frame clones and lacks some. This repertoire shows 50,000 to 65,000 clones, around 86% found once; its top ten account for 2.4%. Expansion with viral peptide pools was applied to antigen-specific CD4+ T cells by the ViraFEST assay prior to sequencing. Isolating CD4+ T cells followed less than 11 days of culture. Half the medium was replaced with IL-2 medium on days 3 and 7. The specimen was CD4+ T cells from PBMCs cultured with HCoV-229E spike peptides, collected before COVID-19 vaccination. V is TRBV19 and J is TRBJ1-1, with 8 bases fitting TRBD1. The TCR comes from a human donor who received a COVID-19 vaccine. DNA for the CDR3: TGTGCCAGTAGTATAGTTTTAGGACAGGGAGGGAGCACTGAAGCTTTCTTT. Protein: CASSIVLGQGGSTEAFF.